The entry below gives a single T cell receptor beta chain sequence along with its context. What it binds is not known. Germline V gene lookup returns CDR1 SGHAT and CDR2 FQNNGV. The V gene lost 3 bases and the J gene lost 3 bases, with 12 bases spanning the gap. The length of the CDR3 is 15 residues. PCR primers comprised 60 Vbeta and 13 Jbeta primers. Only in-frame clones appear in the TCRdb table, and some are missing; sequencing was by immunoSEQ multiplex PCR. The sample is made up of 50,000 to 70,000 clones, and the top ten hold around 3.6% of it. These data are taken from a study of cytomegalovirus exposure and HLA in healthy donors. Study-wide results and caveats: In vitro confirmation showed a few CMV-associated chains to be CMV antigen specific. A later analysis reportedly found fewer N-insertions in an Asian-associated ancestry cluster than the approximately 660-donor mean. Most TCR sequences were uncommon, yet certain public TCRs appeared in many donors.

The TCR sequence derives from a woman aged 18 to 35 in good health and CMV-seronegative. The rearrangement uses TRBV11-2 and TRBJ2-1; a possible D gene is TRBD1 (6 bases). The sequencing sample was made of PBMCs. The CDR3 spells CASSFSADSYNEQFF. The DNA for the CDR3 is TGTGCCAGCAGCTTCTCCGCGGACAGCTACAATGAGCAGTTCTTC.